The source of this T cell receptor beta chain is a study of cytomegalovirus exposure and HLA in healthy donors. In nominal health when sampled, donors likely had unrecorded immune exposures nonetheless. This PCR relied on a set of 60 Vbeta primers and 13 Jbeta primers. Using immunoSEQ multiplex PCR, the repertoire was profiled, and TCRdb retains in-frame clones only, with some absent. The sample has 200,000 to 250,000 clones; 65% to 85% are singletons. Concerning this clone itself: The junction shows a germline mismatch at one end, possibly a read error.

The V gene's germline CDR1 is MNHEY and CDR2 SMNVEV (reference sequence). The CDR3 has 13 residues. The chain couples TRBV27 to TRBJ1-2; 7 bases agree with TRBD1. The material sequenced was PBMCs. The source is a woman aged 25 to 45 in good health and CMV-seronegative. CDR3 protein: CASSSRDSYGYPF. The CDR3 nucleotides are TGTGCCAGCAGTTCCCGGGACAGTTATGGCTACCCCTTC.